Below, 5 T cell receptor beta chains from the same sample are listed, as sequenced in a study of Tregs in tolerant kidney transplant recipients. Here immunoSEQ multiplex PCR was the method, and the copy in TCRdb shows in-frame clones only, minus some. The table includes 240,000 or so clones, 84% detected once. Sequenced material: CD4+ T cells from blood. The receptor source for this set is a human donor in good health.

The chain carries TRBV5-8 and TRBJ2-7; either TRBD1 or TRBD2 may supply D (5 bases each). CDR3 length: 14 amino acids. Per germline, CDR1 SGHTS and CDR2 YDEGEE. Trimming removed 4 bases from V and 3 bases from J, with 14 bases in between. The CDR3 loop is CASSPRDGVYEQYF. In nucleotides, the CDR3 is TGTGCCAGCAGCCCCCGGGACGGAGTCTACGAGCAGTACTTC. Full variable domain (remainder filled in from reference TRBV5-8 and TRBJ2-7): EAGVTQSPTHLIKTRGQQATLRCSPISGHTSVYWYQQALGLGLQFLLWYDEGEERNRGNFPPRFSGRQFPNYSSELNVNALELEDSALYLCASSPRDGVYEQYFGPGTRLTVT.

This clone has more than one count but fewer than ten. The rearrangement joins TRBV6-1 to TRBJ1-5, with 9 positions matching TRBD1. CDR3 length: 14 residues. Trimming at V came to 2 bases and at J to 5 bases, leaving 1 base not matched to a gene. Germline-derived CDR1 and CDR2 are MNHNS and SASEGT. The CDR3 loop is CASSEHRGHQPQHF. Here the CDR3 DNA reads TGTGCCAGCAGTGAACACAGGGGGCATCAGCCCCAGCATTTT.

This chain uses TRBV5-8 with TRBJ1-5, with D possibly TRBD1 on 6 matching bases. Trimming removed 0 bases from V and 0 bases from J, with 16 bases in between. CDR3 length equals 18 residues. The germline CDR1 and CDR2 sequences are SGHTS and YDEGEE. The CDR3, as DNA: TGTGCCAGCAGCTTGGGAAGGATCAGGGGTTATAGCAATCAGCCCCAGCATTTT. Translating it yields CASSLGRIRGYSNQPQHF.

The rearrangement uses TRBV28 and TRBJ1-2; D possibly corresponds to TRBD1 (5 bases). CDR1 is MDHEN, CDR2 SYDVKM, per germline. The V end lost 7 bases, the J end lost 8 bases, and 14 bases lay between the germline ends. This CDR3 is 12 amino acids long. CDR3 loop: CASTYGGGGYTF. CDR3 nucleotides: TGTGCCAGCACCTACGGGGGAGGGGGCTACACCTTC.

This chain connects TRBV15 to TRBJ2-1, with D perhaps given as TRBD1 or TRBD2 (5 bases each). Germline V gene data show CDR1 as LNHNV and CDR2 as YYDKDF (reference sequence). V dropped 0 bases and J dropped 8 bases, with 14 bases sitting between them. This CDR3 has 15 residues. CDR3 loop: CATSREGPGRDEQFF. CDR3 DNA sequence: TGTGCCACCAGCAGAGAGGGGCCAGGGAGAGATGAGCAGTTCTTC.